The 15 T cell receptor beta chains below all came from one sample that was sequenced in a study of PD-1 blockade in classical Hodgkin lymphoma. Relapse was seen in all patients after autologous stem cell transplantation, and brentuximab vedotin exposure was variable. CD4+ T cells were purified from thawed PBMCs by magnetic negative selection. Assay: immunoSEQ multiplex PCR; the TCRdb copy retains only in-frame clones and omits some. The repertoire has approximately 17,000 clones, around four fifths of them found once; the top ten carry 1%. This material consisted of CD4+ T cells from blood, taken at baseline. These receptors originate from a human donor with classical Hodgkin lymphoma.

This sequence joins TRBV19 and TRBJ1-4, with D unresolved. Trimming pared 4 bases from V and 8 bases from J, leaving 11 bases between. The CDR3 length is 13 residues. Germline CDR1 LNHDA, CDR2 SQIVND (reference sequence). As DNA, the CDR3 is TGTGCCAGTAGTAAAATGGACCGAGAAAAACTGTTTTTT. Its protein is CASSKMDREKLFF. Full variable domain (outside the CDR3, taken from reference TRBV19 and TRBJ1-4): DGGITQSPKYLFRKEGQNVTLSCEQNLNHDAMYWYRQDPGQGLRLIYYSQIVNDFQKGDIAEGYSVSREKKESFPLTVTSAQKNPTAFYLCASSKMDREKLFFGSGTQLSVL.

This chain joins TRBV7-9 and TRBJ1-2, with 9 bases lining up with TRBD1. V dropped 1 base and J dropped 8; count of bases not matched to a gene: 5. The CDR3 covers 14 residues. Looked up from germline, CDR1 is SEHNR and CDR2 is FQNEAQ (reference sequence). CDR3 DNA: TGTGCCAGCAGCTTAGGGGACAGGGTGAGGGGCTACACCTTC. Amino acid sequence: CASSLGDRVRGYTF.

The chain carries TRBV9 and TRBJ1-3; D is uncertain. The CDR3 is 16 amino acids. CDR1 and CDR2 (germline): SGDLS, YYNGEE. The V gene lost 0 bases and the J gene lost 0 bases, with 10 bases spanning the gap. CDR3 protein: CASSVESFSSGNTIYF. The CDR3 DNA reads TGTGCCAGCAGCGTAGAGTCGTTCTCCTCTGGAAACACCATATATTTT.

This rearrangement joins TRBV7-2 to TRBJ2-7, with 8 bases lining up with TRBD2. In germline, CDR1 is SGHTA, CDR2 FQGNSA. This CDR3 is built from 14 residues. Germline trimming cut 3 bases from V and 7 bases from J; bases unmatched to any gene: 8. For the CDR3, the DNA is TGTGCCAGCAGCTTCGGGGGGGCCGATACGGAGCAGTACTTC. Translation gives CASSFGGADTEQYF.

The CDR3 here is CASSMNSGASYEQYF. CDR3 nucleotides: TGTGCCAGCAGTATGAATAGCGGAGCTTCCTACGAGCAGTACTTC. The gene calls are TRBV2 and TRBJ2-7; a weak D match, TRBD2 (6 bases). The CDR3 contains 15 residues. V gave up 5 bases and J gave up 1 base, with 15 bases separating them. CDR1 is SNHLY, CDR2 FYNNEI, per germline.

This clone was observed a handful of times. The chain combines TRBV6-1 with TRBJ1-2; 9 bases agree with TRBD1. In germline, CDR1 is MNHNS, CDR2 SASEGT. There are 16 residues in the CDR3. Trimming cost V 6 bases and J 2 bases; bases outside gene matches: 10. CDR3 amino acids: CASSEPGTGRNYGYTF. CDR3 nucleotide sequence: TGTGCCAGCAGCGAACCCGGGACAGGGAGAAACTATGGCTACACCTTC.

The chain employs TRBV30 and TRBJ2-5, with 13 nucleotides matching TRBD2. There are 16 residues in the CDR3. In germline, CDR1 is GTSNPN, CDR2 SVGIG (reference sequence). V gave up 1 base and J gave up 5 bases; unmatched junction bases: 7. The CDR3 DNA follows: TGTGCCTGGAGTGGTACTAGCGGGAGGGCCTTGGAGACCCAGTACTTC. This sequence encodes CAWSGTSGRALETQYF.

The sample holds one count of this clone. This chain uses TRBV11-2 with TRBJ2-5, with TRBD2 matching over 10 bases. This CDR3 comprises 15 residues. J was trimmed by 2 bases and V by 5 bases; bases with no gene match: 5. Germline CDR1 reads SGHAT; CDR2 reads FQNNGV. CDR3 in DNA: TGTGCCAGCAGCGCCCGACTAGCGGGTCAAGAGACCCAGTACTTC. It is translated as CASSARLAGQETQYF.

The chain combines TRBV4-2 with TRBJ2-7; perhaps TRBD2 as D (6 bases). Germline CDR1 reads LGHNA; CDR2 reads YNFKEQ. Trimming cost V 1 base and J 1 base, with 17 bases left between them. This CDR3 region has 17 residues. CDR3 bases: TGTGCCAGCAGCCAAGGGAGGGTTGGGTTCTTGTCCTACGAGCAGTACTTC. Translating gives CASSQGRVGFLSYEQYF.

The gene calls are TRBV7-3 and TRBJ2-7; no clear D gene. The CDR3 runs 12 residues. Looked up from germline, CDR1 is SGHTA and CDR2 is FQGTGA. The V end lost 3 bases, the J end lost 3 bases, and 6 bases lay between the germline ends. In DNA, the CDR3 is TGTGCCAGCAGCTTCCCCTACTACGAGCAGTACTTC. This codes for CASSFPYYEQYF.

This chain links TRBV28 with TRBJ1-2; 8 nucleotides line up with TRBD1. The CDR3 has 15 residues. Germline CDR1 reads MDHEN; CDR2 reads SYDVKM. The V gene end was trimmed by 2 bases and the J gene end by 8 bases; junction bases not matched to a gene: 10. CDR3 coding DNA: TGTGCCAGCAGTTTAGCTCTCAGACAGGGGACGGGCTACACCTTC. This encodes CASSLALRQGTGYTF.

This chain joins TRBV5-1 and TRBJ1-3, with D tentatively TRBD1 (5 bases). Trimming took 4 bases from V and 0 from J, leaving 8 bases between them. Germline-derived CDR1 and CDR2 are SGHRS and YFSETQ. CDR3 length equals 14 residues. In DNA, the CDR3 is TGCGCCAGCAGCCTGAGGGGCTCTGGAAACACCATATATTTT. It encodes CASSLRGSGNTIYF.

The chain combines TRBV6-1 with TRBJ2-1; 11 positions match TRBD2. The CDR3 loop spans 17 amino acids. Looked up from germline, CDR1 is MNHNS and CDR2 is SASEGT. The V gene end was trimmed by 1 base and the J gene end by 7 bases; junction bases not matched to a gene: 9. CDR3 amino acids: CASSEELAGGQGNEQFF. In DNA, the CDR3 is TGTGCCAGCAGTGAAGAGTTAGCGGGGGGGCAGGGTAATGAGCAGTTCTTC.

The chain has TRBV5-1 and TRBJ2-7; 11 bases fit TRBD1. CDR3 length: 15 residues. Per the germline V gene, CDR1 is SGHRS and CDR2 is YFSETQ. J lost 4 bases, V lost 0 bases, and 3 bases had no gene match. CDR3 DNA sequence: TGCGCCAGCAGCTTGGGCGGGACAGGGGGTTACGAGCAGTACTTC. It yields the protein CASSLGGTGGYEQYF.

The chain has TRBV6-5 and TRBJ2-7, with D perhaps TRBD1 (6 bases). The CDR3 covers 12 residues. The V and J ends lost 6 bases and 2 bases respectively, with 8 bases between them. From germline, CDR1 is MNHEY and CDR2 SVGAGI. DNA for the CDR3: TGTGCCAGCAGAGACAGGACCTACGAGCAGTACTTC. Its translation: CASRDRTYEQYF.